This is a list of T cell receptor beta chains from one sample in a study of radiotherapy plus CTLA-4 blockade in lung cancer. Here immunoSEQ multiplex PCR was the method, and the copy in TCRdb shows in-frame clones only, minus some. The sample comprises 45,000 to 55,000 clones, 65% to 80% of which are singletons, and 3% to 4% rests with the top ten. The sample here was peripheral blood, taken from a patient treated with radiotherapy plus ipilimumab. The receptor set was obtained from a human donor with non-small cell lung cancer who had a partial response to radiotherapy plus ipilimumab. Each CDR3 is given with its conserved first and last residue. The order of the fields is J gene, clone size, D gene, V gene, CDR3 protein, CDR3 DNA. A D gene is named only where the DNA matches it firmly. A clone size is listed for some rows: how often the clone was seen (once, few, many), or a class if it is expanded.

TRBJ1-2	.	.	TRBV27	CASSFLQGSHGYTF	TGTGCCAGCAGTTTCCTTCAGGGGAGCCATGGCTACACCTTC
TRBJ1-2	.	TRBD1	TRBV9	CASSVATGGIGYTF	TGTGCCAGCAGCGTAGCTACAGGGGGTATAGGCTACACCTTC
TRBJ2-2	.	.	TRBV19	CASKTGLNTGELFF	TGTGCCAGTAAAACAGGGTTGAACACCGGGGAGCTGTTTTTT
TRBJ1-6	.	.	TRBV19	CASRLLRGGNSPLHF	TGTGCCAGTAGACTACTACGGGGTGGCAATTCACCCCTCCACTTT
TRBJ1-2	few	.	TRBV19	CASSEYMTSNLGYTF	TGTGCCAGTAGTGAATACATGACATCCAACCTTGGCTACACCTTC
TRBJ2-7	.	TRBD1	TRBV5-6	CASSSGTGFPYEQYF	TGTGCCAGCAGCTCAGGGACAGGCTTTCCCTACGAGCAGTACTTC
TRBJ1-1	.	.	TRBV4-2	CASSQVLSNTEAFF	TGTGCCAGCAGCCAAGTTCTGAGCAACACTGAAGCTTTCTTT
TRBJ2-1	.	.	TRBV5-1	CASSLAGGVSYNEQFF	TGCGCCAGCAGCTTGGCCGGAGGGGTCTCCTACAATGAGCAGTTCTTC
TRBJ1-5	.	.	TRBV6-5	CASSSGIAGPQHF	TGTGCCAGCAGTTCGGGTATAGCGGGGCCCCAGCATTTT
TRBJ1-1	.	TRBD1	TRBV18	CASSYSTGGVGAFF	TGTGCCAGCTCATACTCTACAGGGGGAGTAGGCGCTTTCTTT
TRBJ2-7	few	TRBD1	TRBV6-1	CASSPPGQGIREYF	TGTGCCAGCAGCCCACCGGGACAGGGGATTCGGGAGTACTTC
TRBJ2-1	.	TRBD2	TRBV28	CASSLYYFGRGGHNEQFF	TGTGCCAGCAGTTTATATTATTTTGGGCGGGGGGGCCACAATGAGCAGTTCTTC
TRBJ2-5	.	.	TRBV27	CASSLIQGQETQYF	TGTGCCAGCAGTTTAATACAGGGCCAAGAGACCCAGTACTTC
TRBJ2-3	.	TRBD2	TRBV27	CASSLSAGGPNTQYF	TGTGCCAGCAGTTTATCAGCGGGGGGGCCGAATACGCAGTATTTT
TRBJ1-5	.	.	TRBV19	CASSTVTGSNQPQHF	TGTGCCAGTAGTACAGTAACAGGGTCCAATCAGCCCCAGCATTTT
TRBJ2-1	.	TRBD1	TRBV5-4	CASSAALQGANNEQFF	TGTGCCAGCAGCGCGGCCCTCCAGGGGGCTAACAATGAGCAGTTCTTC
TRBJ1-4	.	.	TRBV27	CASSLAATNEKLFF	TGTGCCAGCAGTTTGGCCGCAACTAATGAAAAACTGTTTTTT
TRBJ1-2	.	TRBD1	TRBV19	CASSTGQVGLEGYTF	TGTGCCAGTAGTACCGGACAGGTTGGTTTGGAGGGCTACACCTTC
TRBJ2-7	.	TRBD1	TRBV9	CASSAGTGGRYEQYF	TGTGCCAGCAGCGCAGGGACAGGGGGCCGGTACGAGCAGTACTTC
TRBJ2-7	.	.	TRBV5-1	CASSYAGTYEQYF	TGCGCCAGCAGCTACGCAGGGACCTACGAGCAGTACTTC
TRBJ2-3	.	.	TRBV9	CASSVGPAAGGTDTQYF	TGTGCCAGCAGCGTAGGTCCCGCGGCCGGGGGCACAGATACGCAGTATTTT
TRBJ1-6	.	.	TRBV5-5	CASSLTGRSYNSPLHF	TGTGCCAGCAGCTTGACCGGGAGATCCTATAATTCACCCCTCCACTTT